This T cell receptor (beta chain) came from a study of cytomegalovirus exposure and HLA in healthy donors. With 60 Vbeta and 13 Jbeta primers, the PCR was carried out. Repertoires were generated with immunoSEQ multiplex PCR, while TCRdb's copy carries only in-frame clones and drops some. Of 250,000 to 350,000 clones listed, 80% are singletons. When sampled, the donors appeared nominally healthy, though they likely had unrecorded immune exposures. A remark on this clone: Antigen specificity is unknown.

General study results and limits: Presence/absence analyses took donor sequencing depth as roughly uniform. TCR beta chains associated with HLA were, in a later analysis, more clonally expanded than equally common others.

The germline V gene has CDR1 SGHTA and CDR2 FQGNSA. Trimming took off 5 bases at V and 4 bases at J, with 15 bases between the two ends. This CDR3 region has 15 residues. This sequence joins TRBV7-2 and TRBJ1-5; D ambiguous. The clonotype comes from a girl aged 2-10 years in good health and CMV-seronegative. The specimen was PBMCs. The CDR3 DNA sequence: TGTGCCAGCAGCGCCGAGGGCCCCCGAAATCAGCCCCAGCATTTT. Its translation is CASSAEGPRNQPQHF. Complete variable domain (other parts from reference TRBV7-2 and TRBJ1-5): GAGVSQSPSNKVTEKGKDVELRCDPISGHTALYWYRQSLGQGLEFLIYFQGNSAPDKSGLPSDRFSAERTGGSVSTLTIQRTQQEDSAVYLCASSAEGPRNQPQHFGDGTRLSIL.